One and the same sample provided the 17 T cell receptor beta chains below, sequenced in a study of beta chain features in type 1 diabetes. Since all of the isolated RNA was reverse transcribed, expressed TCRB transcripts were what got sequenced. Measured with immunoSEQ multiplex PCR; TCRdb has only the in-frame clones, and not every one. The sample lists some 500,000 clones, roughly an eighth occurring once. Sequences were obtained from naive CD4+ T cells from blood. These receptors were taken from a woman under 30 in good health.

The V call is TRBV7-2, the J call TRBJ2-1; possible D gene TRBD2, 5 bases. Germline CDR1 and CDR2: SGHTA and FQGNSA. The V gene lost 5 bases and the J gene lost 0 bases, with 17 bases spanning the gap. The CDR3 runs to 17 residues. The CDR3 sequence is CASSPLGGGFSYNEQFF. The CDR3 bases are TGTGCCAGCAGCCCGCTAGGAGGAGGCTTCTCCTACAATGAGCAGTTCTTC. Supplemented by reference TRBV7-2 and TRBJ2-1, the full variable domain reads GAGVSQSPSNKVTEKGKDVELRCDPISGHTALYWYRQSLGQGLEFLIYFQGNSAPDKSGLPSDRFSAERTGGSVSTLTIQRTQQEDSAVYLCASSPLGGGFSYNEQFFGPGTRLTVL.

The chain recombines TRBV29-1 with TRBJ2-3; D gene ambiguous. Germline CDR1 is SQVTM and CDR2 is ANQGSEA. The CDR3 loop spans 12 amino acids. The V end was cut by 8 bases, the J end by 4 bases, with 13 bases between. CDR3 residues: CSSSHFADTQYF. In DNA, the CDR3 is TGCAGCTCGTCCCATTTTGCAGATACGCAGTATTTT.

The chain uses TRBV7-9 and TRBJ1-2; D possibly corresponds to TRBD1 (6 bases). CDR1 and CDR2 (germline): SEHNR, FQNEAQ (reference sequence). V shed 6 bases and J shed 5 bases, with 16 bases lying between them. The CDR3 runs 14 residues. The CDR3 here is CASRHTGIGYGYTF. In DNA form, the CDR3 reads TGTGCCAGCAGACATACAGGGATAGGGTATGGCTACACCTTC.

This chain uses TRBV5-1 with TRBJ1-2, with D hard to call. This CDR3 has 13 amino acids. CDR1 and CDR2 (germline): SGHRS, YFSETQ. Trimming removed 0 bases at V and 2 bases at J, with 5 bases between. The CDR3 is CASSLVVNYGYTF. The CDR3 nucleotides are TGCGCCAGCAGCTTGGTTGTAAACTATGGCTACACCTTC.

V and J are TRBV27 and TRBJ2-6, with D hard to call. This CDR3 has 16 amino acids. Trimming pared 4 bases from V and 0 bases from J, leaving 10 bases between. The germline CDR1 and CDR2 sequences are MNHEY and SMNVEV (reference sequence). The CDR3 coding sequence is TGTGCCAGCAGTTACTCGGGTCCCTCTGGGGCCAACGTCCTGACTTTC. It yields the protein CASSYSGPSGANVLTF.

This clone turned up a few times. The J gene is TRBJ2-2, the V gene TRBV29-1, with TRBD2 matching over 7 bases. The CDR3 is 15 amino acids. Per the germline V gene, CDR1 is SQVTM and CDR2 is ANQGSEA. Trimming took 4 bases from V and 3 from J; bases not matched to a gene: 8. The CDR3 is CSVAPQGGYTGELFF. In nucleotides, the CDR3 is TGCAGCGTTGCCCCTCAGGGAGGGTACACCGGGGAGCTGTTTTTT.

This clone was counted a few times. DNA of the CDR3: TGTGCCAGCAGCGCATCAGATACGCAGTATTTT. Translation gives CASSASDTQYF. V gene TRBV5-4 combines with J gene TRBJ2-3; D is unresolved. This CDR3 comprises 11 residues. Germline-derived CDR1 and CDR2 are SGHNT and YYREEE (reference sequence). V lost 4 bases, J lost 4 bases, and 4 bases lay in between.

The chain combines TRBV7-3 with TRBJ2-5; D unresolved. V was trimmed by 3 bases and J by 2 bases, leaving 13 bases between them. The CDR3 runs to 15 residues. CDR1 and CDR2 from the germline V gene are SGHTA and FQGTGA. CDR3 protein: CASSFVAGPQETQYF. The CDR3 nucleotides read TGTGCCAGCAGCTTTGTGGCCGGGCCTCAAGAGACCCAGTACTTC.

V and J are TRBV4-3 and TRBJ1-5; D may be TRBD1 (5 bases). This CDR3 comprises 15 residues. Trimming stripped 1 base from V and 6 bases from J, with 13 bases between. CDR1 is LGHNA and CDR2 is YSLEER in the germline V gene. CDR3 residues: CASSQGRGWGQPQHF. Written as DNA, the CDR3 is TGCGCCAGCAGCCAAGGGAGGGGATGGGGTCAGCCCCAGCATTTT.

This clone has more than one count but fewer than ten. The chain joins TRBV4-3 to TRBJ1-1, with 7 bases that match TRBD1. With V trimmed by 3 bases and J by 2 bases, 6 bases remained unmatched. CDR3 length: 15 amino acids. Germline assignment: CDR1 LGHNA and CDR2 YSLEER. CDR3 nucleotide sequence: TGCGCCAGCAGCCACAGAAACAGGGGAAACACTGAAGCTTTCTTT. It encodes CASSHRNRGNTEAFF.

This clone was seen a handful of times. The CDR3 region is CAWQKQGLYTEAFF. CDR3 bases: TGTGCCTGGCAAAAGCAGGGTCTCTACACTGAAGCTTTCTTT. The chain employs TRBV30 and TRBJ1-1, with D tentatively TRBD1 (5 bases). This CDR3 has 14 residues. Trimming pared 5 bases from V and 3 bases from J, leaving 16 bases between. CDR1 is GTSNPN, CDR2 SVGIG, per germline (reference sequence).

The CDR3, as DNA: TGTGCCAGCTCAGCCCGACAGCCCTACGAGCAGTACTTC. Protein product: CASSARQPYEQYF. The rearrangement links TRBV18 to TRBJ2-7; TRBD1 might be the D (5 bases). Trimming took 5 bases from V and 2 from J, leaving 10 bases between them. The CDR3 spans 13 residues. CDR1 and CDR2 from the germline V gene are KGHSH and LQKENI.

In this sample, this clone turned up a few times. J is TRBJ2-1 and V is TRBV28, with 11 positions matching TRBD2. Looked up from germline, CDR1 is MDHEN and CDR2 is SYDVKM. The CDR3 extends over 16 amino acids. The V segment lost 6 bases and the J segment 4 bases; nucleotides outside the gene matches: 8. The CDR3 region is CASSEALAGEYNEQFF. The CDR3 DNA sequence: TGTGCCAGCAGCGAAGCACTAGCGGGAGAGTACAATGAGCAGTTCTTC.

This chain links TRBV4-1 with TRBJ1-2; tentative D call: TRBD1 (5 bases). The V gene's germline CDR1 is MGHRA and CDR2 YSYEKL. The CDR3 consists of 16 residues. The V end was cut by 0 bases, the J end by 7 bases, with 18 bases between. The CDR3 bases are TGCGCCAGCAGCCAAGATTCGGAGAGGGACTTCCGTGGCTACACCTTC. The encoded protein is CASSQDSERDFRGYTF.

The chain is built from TRBV5-4 and TRBJ2-5; TRBD2 is a possible D gene (6 bases). The CDR3 length is 14 residues. The V gene's germline CDR1 is SGHNT and CDR2 YYREEE (reference sequence). V gave up 4 bases and J gave up 1 base, with 11 bases separating them. CDR3 sequence: CASSEPGVQETQYF. The DNA of the CDR3 is TGTGCCAGCAGCGAGCCGGGAGTCCAAGAGACCCAGTACTTC.

On this clone: Other DNA variants within this sample encode the same CDR3. The chain employs TRBV7-2 and TRBJ2-3; the D gene is possibly TRBD1 (5 bases). The V end was cut by 0 bases, the J end by 6 bases, with 10 bases between. Germline CDR1 reads SGHTA; CDR2 reads FQGNSA. This CDR3 has 14 residues. CDR3 DNA: TGTGCCAGCAGCTTAGCAGGGGTAACGGATACGCAGTATTTT. It translates to CASSLAGVTDTQYF.

This clone was seen only a few times. The gene calls are TRBV7-2 and TRBJ2-5; D not certain. V shed 5 bases and J shed 2 bases, with 6 bases lying between them. This CDR3 spans 12 amino acids. The germline V gene encodes CDR1 SGHTA and CDR2 FQGNSA. CDR3 nucleotides: TGTGCCAGCAGCCCCATACAAGAGACCCAGTACTTC. It yields the protein CASSPIQETQYF.